This entry is about one T cell receptor (beta chain). Method: immunoSEQ multiplex PCR; TCRdb's copy keeps in-frame clones and lacks some. This table has 200,000 to 250,000 clones, over 65% appearing once. Germline V gene lookup returns CDR1 SGHTA and CDR2 FQGNSA. V lost 1 base to trimming and J lost 1 base, with 10 bases between them. The CDR3 has 15 amino acids. The data stem from a study of blood T cell repertoires in COVID-19. Whole-study context: Spain, Italy and the United States supplied samples that represented acute and convalescent COVID-19. Sample material is recorded as cDNA or gDNA derived from T cells, B-cell-depleted T cells, or PBMCs.

The study assigned cohorts using participant-reported clinical history. Sequenced material: PBMCs or T cells enriched from blood (not recorded which). The origin of this receptor is a woman aged 55-75 years who had recovered from COVID-19. The chain has TRBV7-2 and TRBJ1-1; TRBD1 is a possible D gene (5 bases). The CDR3 bases are TGTGCCAGCAGCTTAGGTCATAGGGGGAACACTGAAGCTTTCTTT. As protein: CASSLGHRGNTEAFF.